This T cell receptor beta chain was found in a study of cytomegalovirus exposure and HLA in healthy donors. About the study: HLA-typed donors were the source of about 85 million unique TCRs, which an early data release held.

CDR3 length: 16 amino acids. CDR1 is SGDLS and CDR2 is YYNGEE in the germline V gene. V lost 4 bases to trimming and J lost 4 bases, with 17 bases between them. For this clone: Its antigen is unidentified.

Each donor was healthy, and each was a bone marrow donor. In the PCR, 60 Vbeta and 13 Jbeta primers were used. Assay used: immunoSEQ multiplex PCR; TCRdb lists only in-frame clones, some missing. Of around 120,000 clones listed, 65% to 80% were seen once; the top ten hold approximately 3.7%. General study findings and limits: A reported reduction in N-insertions relative to the roughly 700-donor mean was seen in an Asian-associated ancestry cluster in a later analysis. Reported results showed that the classifier diagnosed cytomegalovirus status with high specificity and sensitivity.

The receptor was derived from a human donor in good health. The chain couples TRBV9 to TRBJ2-2; a possible D gene is TRBD2 (6 bases). Sequenced material: PBMCs. CDR3 protein: CASSPAGRGSTGELFF. The CDR3 region has the DNA TGTGCCAGCAGCCCCGCGGGGCGGGGCTCCACCGGGGAGCTGTTTTTT.